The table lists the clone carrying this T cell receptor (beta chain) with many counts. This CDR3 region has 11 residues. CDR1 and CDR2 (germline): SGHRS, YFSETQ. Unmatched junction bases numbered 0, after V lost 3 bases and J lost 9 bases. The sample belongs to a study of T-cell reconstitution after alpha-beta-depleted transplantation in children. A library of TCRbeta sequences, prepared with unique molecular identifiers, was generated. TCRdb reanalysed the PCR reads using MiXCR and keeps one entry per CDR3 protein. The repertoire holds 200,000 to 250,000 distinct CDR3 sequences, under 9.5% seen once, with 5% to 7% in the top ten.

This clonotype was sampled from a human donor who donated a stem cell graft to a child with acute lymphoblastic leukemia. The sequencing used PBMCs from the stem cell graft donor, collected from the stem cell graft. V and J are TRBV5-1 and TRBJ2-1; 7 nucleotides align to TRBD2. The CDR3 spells CASSSGGEQFF. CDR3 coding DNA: TGCGCCAGCAGCTCGGGAGGTGAGCAGTTCTTC. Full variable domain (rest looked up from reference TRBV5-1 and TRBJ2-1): KAGVTQTPRYLIKTRGQQVTLSCSPISGHRSVSWYQQTPGQGLQFLFEYFSETQRNKGNFPGRFSGRQFSNSRSEMNVSTLELGDSALYLCASSSGGEQFFGPGTRLTVL.